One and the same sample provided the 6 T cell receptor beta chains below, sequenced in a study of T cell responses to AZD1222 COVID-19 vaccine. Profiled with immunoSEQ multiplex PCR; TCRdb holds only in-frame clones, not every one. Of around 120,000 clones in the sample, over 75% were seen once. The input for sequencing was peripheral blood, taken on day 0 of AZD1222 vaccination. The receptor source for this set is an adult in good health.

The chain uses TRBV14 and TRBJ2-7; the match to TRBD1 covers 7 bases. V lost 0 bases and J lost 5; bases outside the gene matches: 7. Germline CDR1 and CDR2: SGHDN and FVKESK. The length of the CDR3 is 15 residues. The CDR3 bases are TGTGCCAGCAGCCAAGACCTGACAGGGTTCGACGAGCAGTACTTC. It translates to CASSQDLTGFDEQYF.

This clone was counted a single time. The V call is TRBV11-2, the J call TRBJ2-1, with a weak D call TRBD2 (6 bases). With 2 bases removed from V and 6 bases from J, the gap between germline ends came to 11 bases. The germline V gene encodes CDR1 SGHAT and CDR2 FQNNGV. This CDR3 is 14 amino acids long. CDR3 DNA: TGTGCCAGCAGCTTAATAGGGAGGTCCAATGAGCAGTTCTTC. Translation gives CASSLIGRSNEQFF.

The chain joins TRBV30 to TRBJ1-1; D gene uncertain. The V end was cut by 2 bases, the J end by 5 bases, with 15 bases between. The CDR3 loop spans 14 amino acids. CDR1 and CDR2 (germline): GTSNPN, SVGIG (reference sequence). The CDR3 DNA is TGTGCCTGGAGTCCTCTGGAAGGTCGTACTGAAGCTTTCTTT. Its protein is CAWSPLEGRTEAFF.

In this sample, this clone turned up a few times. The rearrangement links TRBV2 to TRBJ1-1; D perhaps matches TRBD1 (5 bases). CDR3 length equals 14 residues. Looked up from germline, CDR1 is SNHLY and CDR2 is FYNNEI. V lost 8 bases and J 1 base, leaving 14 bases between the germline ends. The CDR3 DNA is TGTGCCAGCTACCCGGGACGGCAGAACACTGAAGCTTTCTTT. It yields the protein CASYPGRQNTEAFF.

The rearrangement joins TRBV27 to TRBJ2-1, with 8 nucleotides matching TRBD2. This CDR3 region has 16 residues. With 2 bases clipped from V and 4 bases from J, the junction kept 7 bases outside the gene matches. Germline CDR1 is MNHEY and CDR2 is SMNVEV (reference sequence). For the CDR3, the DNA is TGTGCCAGCAGTTTAACGGGGGGGCCTTCGTACAATGAGCAGTTCTTC. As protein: CASSLTGGPSYNEQFF.

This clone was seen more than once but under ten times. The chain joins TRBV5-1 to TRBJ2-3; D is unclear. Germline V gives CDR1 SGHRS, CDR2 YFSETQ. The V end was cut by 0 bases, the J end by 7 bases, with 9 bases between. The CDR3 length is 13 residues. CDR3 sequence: CASSLEAVNTQYF. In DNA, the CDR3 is TGCGCCAGCAGCTTGGAGGCCGTTAATACGCAGTATTTT.